This T cell receptor (beta chain) came from a study of OX40 agonist ivuxolimab in advanced cancers. The study's findings and limits: At 0.1-3.0 mg/kg, partial responders had clonal expansion among the lowest observed.

Patients who had autoimmune disease history or got systemic immunosuppression were left out. Germline values: CDR1 MNHEY, CDR2 SMNVEV (reference sequence). The CDR3 contains 16 residues. Deletions cut 4 bases from V and 9 bases from J, with 19 bases between. TCRdb keeps only in-frame clones here, not all; method: immunoSEQ multiplex PCR. Altogether some 75,000 clones are present, over 75% being singletons, with the ten largest covering less than 4%. Worth noting for this clone: The antigen is not known.

The source material was CD4+ or CD8+ T cells sorted from blood, sampled in a trial of the OX40 agonist ivuxolimab. The chain recombines TRBV27 with TRBJ1-6; a possible D gene is TRBD1 (5 bases). The receptor comes from an adult with an advanced solid tumor such as melanoma, head and neck, liver or kidney cancer. CDR3 in DNA: TGTGCCAGCAGTTGGGGGGGAGGGTCGGAGAGTTCACCCCTCCACTTT. Translated: CASSWGGGSESSPLHF.